A selection of T cell receptor beta chains follows, all from one sample in a study of cytotoxic CD8 clonotypes in ibrutinib-treated CLL. Sequencing was performed with immunoSEQ multiplex PCR; in TCRdb, only in-frame clones are kept and a portion is missing. The repertoire includes about 130,000 clones, about four fifths of them detected once, and about 13% sits in the top ten. Source: PBMCs, taken after 12 months of ibrutinib treatment. Receptors originate from a human donor with chronic lymphocytic leukemia. Each CDR3 is given with its conserved first and last residue. The D gene is left open where the match is weak. Clone sizes are given selectively: once, few, many, or a class where the clone is expanded.

D	V	J	size	DNA	CDR3
NA	TRBV7-9	TRBJ1-2	NA	TGTGCCAGCAGGCGGGACGTAGACTACTATGGCTACACCTTC	CASRRDVDYYGYTF
NA	TRBV19	TRBJ1-4	few	TGTGCCAGTAGTATAATGACAGGACGTAATGAAAAACTGTTTTTT	CASSIMTGRNEKLFF
NA	TRBV9	TRBJ1-3	NA	TGTGCCAGCGGCAAGATGGCAAACTCTGGAAACACCATATATTTT	CASGKMANSGNTIYF
TRBD1	TRBV7-6	TRBJ2-6	NA	TGTGCCAGCAGCTTAGCTGGGGCGACAGGGAGCTCTGGGGCCAACGTCCTGACTTTC	CASSLAGATGSSGANVLTF
TRBD1	TRBV28	TRBJ1-3	NA	TGTGCCAGCAGTACTGGGACAGCCGGAAACACCATATATTTT	CASSTGTAGNTIYF
NA	TRBV14	TRBJ2-5	NA	TGTGCCAGCAGCCAAGATCGGTTAGATAGCCAGTTCCGGACCCAGTACTTC	CASSQDRLDSQFRTQYF
NA	TRBV7-2	TRBJ2-5	NA	TGTGCCAGCAGCTTAGCAGGGAGTGGCCAAGAGACCCAGTACTTC	CASSLAGSGQETQYF
NA	TRBV6-5	TRBJ2-5	NA	TGTGCCAGCAGACTAACCCCACAAGAGACCCAGTACTTC	CASRLTPQETQYF
NA	TRBV7-6	TRBJ1-2	NA	TGTGCCAGCAGCTTACTGGGGGTGGACTATGGCTACACCTTC	CASSLLGVDYGYTF
TRBD1	TRBV29-1	TRBJ1-3	NA	TGCAGCGCAGAGACAGGGGTCTCGGGAAACACCATATATTTT	CSAETGVSGNTIYF
NA	TRBV2	TRBJ2-3	NA	TGTGCCAGCAGTGTAACAGGAGGGGATACGCAGTATTTT	CASSVTGGDTQYF
TRBD1	TRBV18	TRBJ1-2	NA	TGTGCCAGCTCACCACCGCTGACAGGGGGCACTGGCTACACCTTC	CASSPPLTGGTGYTF
NA	TRBV6-1	TRBJ2-7	NA	TGTGCCAGCAGGCGTGACACTCTGGGCTACGAGCAGTACTTC	CASRRDTLGYEQYF
TRBD2	TRBV19	TRBJ2-1	NA	TGTGCCAGTAGTATGGGACTAGCGGACTCCTACAATGAGCAGTTCTTC	CASSMGLADSYNEQFF
NA	TRBV7-6	TRBJ2-3	NA	TGTGCCAGCAGCTTGTTTGGGGGGCTTGACACAGATACGCAGTATTTT	CASSLFGGLDTDTQYF